One and the same sample provided the 3 T cell receptor beta chains below, sequenced in a study of CD4+ T cells in melanoma. The table came from immunoSEQ multiplex PCR; TCRdb's copy has only in-frame clones and leaves some out. This table has over 130,000 clones, around 90% appearing once. These receptors originate from a human donor with melanoma.

The V call is TRBV7-6, the J call TRBJ2-5; weak D call: TRBD1 (5 bases). This CDR3 has 18 residues. V lost 2 bases and J lost 5, with 24 bases in between. Looked up from germline, CDR1 is SGHVS and CDR2 is FNYEAQ. As DNA, the CDR3 is TGTGCCAGCAGCTTATTTTATGCTGGACAAGAGTCTTCGGAGACCCAGTACTTC. Translated, it gives CASSLFYAGQESSETQYF.

This sequence joins TRBV7-8 and TRBJ1-4, with D possibly TRBD1 on 6 matching bases. V was cut by 4 bases and J by 7 bases, with 16 bases left in between. The CDR3 sequence is 15 residues long. The germline gives CDR1 SGHVS, CDR2 FQNEAQ. DNA of the CDR3: TGTGCCAGCAGCTCTTCAGGGGTAACAGGTGAAAAACTGTTTTTT. Protein sequence: CASSSSGVTGEKLFF. Variable domain in full (rest from reference TRBV7-8 and TRBJ1-4): GAGVSQSPRYKVAKRGQDVALRCDPISGHVSLFWYQQALGQGPEFLTYFQNEAQLDKSGLPSDRFFAERPEGSVSTLKIQRTQQEDSAVYLCASSSSGVTGEKLFFGSGTQLSVL.

J is TRBJ2-5 and V is TRBV5-8; TRBD1 matches at 7 bases. The CDR3 length is 16 residues. The junction had 14 bases not matched to a gene; V was cut back by 4 bases and J by 5 bases. The V gene's germline CDR1 is SGHTS and CDR2 YDEGEE. CDR3 DNA sequence: TGTGCCAGCAGCAGGGGGCAGGGGCCCAGGGGGGAGACCCAGTACTTC. This codes for CASSRGQGPRGETQYF.